This T cell receptor (beta chain) was sequenced in a study of blood T cell repertoires in COVID-19. Overall study context: Sites across the United States, Italy and Spain contributed samples from acute and convalescent COVID-19. The analysed material was cDNA or gDNA that came from T cells, B-cell-depleted T cells, or PBMCs.

TCRdb's table, derived via immunoSEQ multiplex PCR, lists solely in-frame clones and lacks some. Counted here are more than 20,000 clones, roughly 90% occurring once; the ten biggest clones make up less than 9%. The V gene end was trimmed by 5 bases and the J gene end by 3 bases; junction bases not matched to a gene: 5. CDR1 is KGHSH and CDR2 is LQKENI in the germline V gene. The CDR3 totals 16 residues. This clonotype was sampled from a human donor in a cohort sampled during active COVID-19. Sequencing was done on a sample of peripheral blood. J is TRBJ2-1 and V is TRBV18; 12 positions match TRBD2. The CDR3 sequence is CASSYGLAGHYNEQFF. The CDR3 bases are TGTGCCAGCTCATACGGACTAGCGGGGCACTACAATGAGCAGTTCTTC.